These 13 T cell receptor beta chains were all obtained from the same sample, sequenced in a study of T cell responses to AZD1222 COVID-19 vaccine. Some clones are missing from TCRdb's copy, which holds only in-frame ones; the method was immunoSEQ multiplex PCR. The repertoire holds about 160,000 clones, with around 90% as singletons. The sample in question was peripheral blood, obtained on day 0 of AZD1222 vaccination. The receptors originated from an adult in good health.

The V gene is TRBV1, the J gene TRBJ2-1; the table names TRBD1, a call not compared with the DNA. TRBV1 is an annotated pseudogene. The CDR3 is 23 amino acids. CDR3 coding DNA: TGCACCAGCAGCCCGAGAGGACAGGAATACCGGTACCACCCCCAGAGGTCCTACAATGAGCAGTTCTTC. It is translated as CTSSPRGQEYRYHPQRSYNEQFF.

The chain combines TRBV6-5 with TRBJ2-2; 7 bases are a match to TRBD1. Germline CDR1 and CDR2: MNHEY and SVGAGI. Trimming removed 6 bases from V and 6 bases from J; junction bases left unmatched: 7. This CDR3 has 14 amino acids. The CDR3 here is CASRRQGRPGELFF. DNA of the CDR3: TGTGCCAGCAGACGACAGGGACGACCCGGGGAGCTGTTTTTT.

The chain recombines TRBV4-1 with TRBJ2-1; the D is unclear. The CDR3 consists of 16 residues. Germline V gene sequence: CDR1 MGHRA, CDR2 YSYEKL. The V end lost 3 bases, the J end lost 8 bases, and 20 bases lay between the germline ends. Here the CDR3 reads CASSQKARTTRDEQFF. The DNA for the CDR3 is TGCGCCAGCAGCCAGAAAGCGCGCACCACCAGAGATGAGCAGTTCTTC.

The J gene is TRBJ1-3, the V gene TRBV28, with TRBD1 as a possible D gene (5 bases). From germline, CDR1 is MDHEN and CDR2 SYDVKM. CDR3 size: 15 residues. Trimming stripped 7 bases from V and 1 base from J, with 14 bases between. The CDR3 region has the DNA TGTGCCAGCATCACCGGGACTCTTTCTGGAAACACCATATATTTT. Residues: CASITGTLSGNTIYF.

The sample holds one count of this clone. The genes are TRBV7-2 and TRBJ1-4; D possibly corresponds to TRBD1 (5 bases). The ends were cut back, 1 base at V and 11 bases at J, with 8 bases in the middle. Germline CDR1 and CDR2: SGHTA and FQGNSA. The CDR3 consists of 12 residues. The CDR3 loop reads CASSLVGGKLFF. DNA for the CDR3: TGTGCCAGCAGCTTAGTGGGGGGGAAACTGTTTTTT.

V is TRBV24-1 and J is TRBJ2-3; 8 bases align to TRBD1. V was pared by 4 bases and J by 6 bases, with 5 bases of the junction left unmatched. From germline, CDR1 is KGHDR and CDR2 SFDVKD. The CDR3 is 14 residues long. CDR3 protein: CATSESGGLDTQYF. In nucleotides, the CDR3 is TGTGCCACCAGTGAGTCAGGGGGCTTGGATACGCAGTATTTT.

This clone was recorded once. V is TRBV10-3 and J is TRBJ1-2, with D unresolved. This CDR3 is built from 15 residues. V dropped 0 bases and J dropped 6 bases, with 14 bases sitting between them. CDR1 ENHRY and CDR2 SYGVKD come from the germline V gene. The CDR3 region has the DNA TGTGCCATCAGTGAGTCGAAAGGAGGTTATAATGGCTACACCTTC. It is translated as CAISESKGGYNGYTF.

This chain uses TRBV30 with TRBJ2-4; 10 bases align to TRBD2. There are 14 residues in the CDR3. Germline V gene sequence: CDR1 GTSNPN, CDR2 SVGIG (reference sequence). The V and J ends lost 3 bases and 3 bases, in that order; junction bases with no gene match: 2. The CDR3 loop reads CAWRAGGDKNIQYF. The CDR3 DNA follows: TGTGCCTGGAGAGCGGGAGGGGACAAAAACATTCAGTACTTC.

The rearrangement uses TRBV7-9 and TRBJ2-2; D might be TRBD1 (5 bases). CDR3 length: 13 amino acids. V lost 8 bases and J 7 bases, leaving 14 bases between the germline ends. CDR1 is SEHNR, CDR2 FQNEAQ, per germline (reference sequence). The CDR3 reads CASGGQYVGELFF. Written as DNA, the CDR3 is TGTGCCAGCGGTGGACAATATGTCGGGGAGCTGTTTTTT.

The chain recombines TRBV7-9 with TRBJ2-7; TRBD2 might be the D (6 bases). Germline loops: CDR1 SEHNR, CDR2 FQNEAQ (reference sequence). The V and J ends lost 3 bases and 3 bases respectively, with 9 bases between them. The CDR3 contains 13 residues. The CDR3 DNA follows: TGTGCCAGCAGCTTTCCCGGGGGCTACGAGCAGTACTTC. Translated, it gives CASSFPGGYEQYF.

The genes are TRBV28 and TRBJ2-7; no reliable D call. CDR1 and CDR2 from the germline V gene are MDHEN and SYDVKM. V lost 1 base, J lost 3 bases, and 13 bases lay in between. The CDR3 runs 15 residues. The CDR3 DNA reads as TGTGCCAGCAGTTTATTTGGCCTAGGCGACTACGAGCAGTACTTC. Translating gives CASSLFGLGDYEQYF.

The chain combines TRBV27 with TRBJ2-7, with a weak D call TRBD1 (6 bases). The CDR3 length is 15 residues. The V end was cut by 5 bases, the J end by 6 bases, with 20 bases between. The germline CDR1 and CDR2 sequences are MNHEY and SMNVEV (reference sequence). CDR3 loop: CASSPDRNGFSEQYF. CDR3 coding DNA: TGTGCCAGCAGTCCTGACAGGAATGGATTCTCCGAGCAGTACTTC.

The CDR3 loop is CASSLSGTDSTEAFF. The CDR3 region has the DNA TGCGCCAGCAGCCTCTCCGGGACAGATAGCACTGAAGCTTTCTTT. This chain joins TRBV5-1 and TRBJ1-1; 7 nucleotides align to TRBD1. Trimming removed 4 bases from V and 4 bases from J; junction bases left unmatched: 10. Per the germline V gene, CDR1 is SGHRS and CDR2 is YFSETQ. The CDR3 runs to 15 residues.